What follows are 24 T cell receptor delta chains derived from one specimen sequenced in a study of γδ T cells in repeated Plasmodium falciparum infection. TCRdb re-called the multiplex PCR reads via CATT. This table has approximately 90,000 delta-chain clones, 0.95% to 1% appearing once. Vgamma9/Vdelta2+ and Vdelta2-negative gammadelta T cells were flow-sorted from PBMC for bulk sequencing. Sequencing input: gamma-delta T cells from blood. All receptors derive from a pool of human donors (malaria-infected and uninfected, not separated).

This clone was detected ten times or more. This likely stems from a read error, as it lies one base from a far larger clone. Other DNA sequences in the sample encode the same CDR3. The chain couples TRDV2 to TRDJ1; a possible D gene is TRDD3 (5 bases). Germline V lookup: CDR1 GEAIGNYY, CDR2 EKD. This CDR3 comprises 13 residues. In DNA, the CDR3 is TGTGCCTGTGACACTACGTACTGGAATAAGCTCATCTTT. As protein: CACDTTYWNKLIF.

A remark on this clone: A far larger clone is one base from this, pointing to a likely read error. This sample includes further DNA sequences coding for the same CDR3. The chain has TRDV2 and TRDJ3, with 8 bases aligning to TRDD3. This CDR3 has 19 amino acids. Germline V gives CDR1 GEAIGNYY, CDR2 EKD. The ends lost 3 bases at V and 1 base at J; junction bases unmatched: 10. This CDR3 is CACDRGIGHISWDTRQMFF. Written as DNA, the CDR3 is TGTGCCTGTGACCGGGGGATAGGGCACATTTCCTGGGACACCCGACAGATGTTTTTC.

Many counts were recorded for this clone. The amino acid sequence in TCRdb belongs to a much larger clone and departs from this DNA's translation at residue 12, likely a sequencing read error; the sequence shown is translated from the DNA. This rearrangement joins TRDV1 to TRDJ1; TRDD3 aligns across 9 bases. CDR1 TSWWSYY and CDR2 QGS come from the germline V gene. The CDR3 loop spans 13 amino acids. CDR3 loop: CALGVLGDAKLTF. CDR3 nucleotide sequence: TGTGCTCTTGGGGTACTGGGGGACGCTAAACTCACCTTT.

Comment on this clone: Since a far larger clone is one base different, this is likely a read error. Other nucleotide sequences in the sample specify the same CDR3. V usage is TRDV1 and J usage is TRDJ1, with TRDD3 identical over 7 bases. CDR1 and CDR2 from the germline V gene are TSWWSYY and QGS. The CDR3 is 18 amino acids. J gave up 0 bases and V 5 bases, and 15 bases lay outside the gene matches. CDR3 nucleotides: TGTGCTCTTGGGCCGCAAAGGGCATTGCTGGGGGACACCGATAAACTCATCTTT. Protein product: CALGPQRALLGDTDKLIF.

This clone has just a few counts. TCRdb's protein for this DNA is that of a much larger clone and differs from the translation at residue 17, likely a read error; the protein shown is the DNA translation. V gene TRDV2 was called; the J gene was not; the D call TRDD3 from the table was never checked on the DNA. Per germline, CDR1 GEAIGNYY and CDR2 EKD. The CDR3 length is 18 residues. The DNA for the CDR3 is TGTGCCTGTGACACCGTTGGGGATACCCTACGCGGGGCGATAAGGCTCACCTTT. Residues: CACDTVGDTLRGAIRLTF.

Concerning this clone: A far more abundant clone sits one base away, making this likely a read error. At the DNA level, this CDR3 is encoded by other sequences in the same sample as well. This chain joins TRDV2 and TRDJ1, with 9 nucleotides matching TRDD3. The J gene comes from matching the DNA to germline here; TCRdb lacks it. Trimming removed 3 bases from V and 0 bases from J; junction bases left unmatched: 13. CDR3 size: 18 residues. Germline lookup yields CDR1 GEAIGNYY and CDR2 EKD. The CDR3 DNA reads TGTGCCTGTGACCCCATGGGGACTGGGGGACTGCACACCGATAAACTCATCTTT. Amino acid sequence: CACDPMGTGGLHTDKLIF.

For this clone: This DNA translates differently at residue 7 from the TCRdb protein, which is that of a much larger clone; a read error is likely, and the protein shown is the DNA's own translation. This rearrangement joins TRDV2 to TRDJ1; 9 bases fit TRDD3. No J gene was available from TCRdb, and it was assigned here by a germline match of the DNA. J was trimmed by 5 bases and V by 0 bases; bases with no gene match: 18. Germline V gene lookup returns CDR1 GEAIGNYY and CDR2 EKD. The CDR3 has 19 residues. DNA of the CDR3: TGTGCCTGTGACACCCGGAGCTTCCTCGGGGATACGCGTTGGGATAAACTCATCTTT. It specifies CACDTRSFLGDTRWDKLIF.

As to this clone: The TCRdb protein, from a much larger clone, departs from this DNA's translation at residue 3, likely by read error; the protein shown derives from the DNA. The chain employs TRDV2 and TRDJ1; no firm D call. Assignment of the J gene here rests on matching the DNA to germline, because TCRdb gives none. The CDR3 loop spans 15 amino acids. The germline gives CDR1 GEAIGNYY, CDR2 EKD. This CDR3 is CARDTGGSYTDKLIF. The CDR3 DNA reads TGTGCCCGTGACACCGGCGGGAGCTACACCGATAAACTCATCTTT.

This clone was seen a few times. A read error is likely here: a far larger clone is one base away. This sample also contains other DNA sequences that code for the same CDR3. The J gene was not called, though the V gene is TRDV2. Germline CDR1 reads GEAIGNYY; CDR2 reads EKD. The CDR3 covers 14 residues. This chain's CDR3 is CACDTGTVHRKLIF. As DNA, the CDR3 is TGTGCCTGTGACACCGGGACCGTGCACAGGAAGCTCATCTTT.

Comments on this clone: Translating this DNA gives a protein that differs at residue 9 from the TCRdb one, which belongs to a much larger clone; a read error is likely, and the protein shown is this translation. The sample holds other DNA sequences that translate to the same CDR3. The J gene is TRDJ1, the V gene TRDV1; unclear D gene. As TCRdb names no J gene, one was assigned here on the basis of a DNA match to germline. The CDR3 contains 12 residues. Trimming cost V 1 base and J 8 bases, with 8 bases left between them. Germline values: CDR1 TSWWSYY, CDR2 QGS. The CDR3 DNA is TGTGCTCTTGGGGAACCCCGAGGCAAACTCATCTTT. Amino acid sequence: CALGEPRGKLIF.

This clone was detected a few times. TCRdb attributes to this sequence the protein of a much larger clone, which differs from the DNA translation at residue 10; a read error is likely, and the protein displayed is translated from the DNA. This chain connects TRDV2 to TRDJ1; TRDD3 agrees at 9 bases. Losses at the gene ends were 0 bases for V and 0 bases for J; bases not matched to a gene: 10. CDR1 GEAIGNYY and CDR2 EKD come from the germline V gene. This CDR3 region has 18 residues. DNA of the CDR3: TGTGCCTGTGACACCCGGGGGATACCCCCCTACCACACCGATAAACTCATCTTT. This codes for CACDTRGIPPYHTDKLIF.

This clone was observed at least ten times. Since a far larger clone is one base different, this is likely a read error. The sample has other DNA sequences that encode this CDR3 too. The chain links TRDV3 to TRDJ1; D gene ambiguous. Germline loops: CDR1 TVYSNPD, CDR2 GDNSRS (reference sequence). The CDR3 spans 14 residues. CDR3 DNA sequence: TGTGCATCACTGCACGCTTTGGACACCGATAAGCTCATCTTT. Translation gives CASLHALDTDKLIF.

This clone has a handful of counts. This DNA's translation differs at residue 11 from TCRdb's protein, which comes from a much larger clone; a read error is likely, and the protein shown is translated from the DNA. The chain combines TRDV1 with TRDJ1; the D is unclear. TCRdb gives no J gene; it was assigned here by matching the DNA to germline. The CDR3 totals 15 residues. Per the germline V gene, CDR1 is TSWWSYY and CDR2 is QGS. V shed 2 bases and J shed 7 bases, with 17 bases lying between them. CDR3 protein: CALGESPRWDGKLIF. CDR3 sequence (DNA): TGTGCTCTTGGGGAATCGCCCCGTTGGGACGGTAAACTCATCTTT.

In the case of this clone: TCRdb shows a much larger clone's protein in place of this DNA's translation, and the two differ at residue 8, likely through a read error; the protein shown is translated from the DNA. The V gene is TRDV1, the J gene TRDJ1, with a possible D match to TRDD3 (6 bases). The J gene, absent from TCRdb, was called here by matching the DNA to germline. Germline V CDR1 and CDR2: TSWWSYY, QGS. The CDR3 spans 18 residues. V lost 2 bases and J lost 2, with 21 bases in between. CDR3 loop: CALGEEKDGISRTDKLIF. The CDR3, as DNA: TGTGCTCTTGGGGAAGAGAAAGACGGGATAAGTAGAACCGATAAACTCATCTTT.

Many counts were recorded for this clone. The V gene is TRDV1, the J gene TRDJ1, with 11 nucleotides matching TRDD3. The CDR3 contains 17 residues. Germline V CDR1 and CDR2: TSWWSYY, QGS. Trimming removed 3 bases from V and 8 bases from J; junction bases left unmatched: 14. In DNA form, the CDR3 reads TGTGCTCTTGGGGAGTGTGGGGGATACGGTCGGAGTGAGAAACTCATCTTT. As protein: CALGECGGYGRSEKLIF.

This clone was observed a handful of times. With a far larger clone one base away, a read error is the likely cause. The sample contains more than one DNA sequence encoding this CDR3. This chain joins TRDV1 and TRDJ1; 13 bases match TRDD3. The V and J ends lost 0 bases and 7 bases, in that order; junction bases with no gene match: 11. Germline CDR1 reads TSWWSYY; CDR2 reads QGS. This CDR3 region has 18 residues. CDR3 in DNA: TGTGCTCTTGGGGAACTGGTACTGGGGGATACGGGCGGTGGTAAACTCATCTTT. Its protein product is CALGELVLGDTGGGKLIF.

As to this clone: TCRdb's entry gives the protein of a much larger clone, which mismatches this DNA's translation at residue 12, likely from a read error; the protein reported here is translated from the DNA. This chain connects TRDV1 to TRDJ1; TRDD3 matches 10 bases. Here the J gene came from matching the DNA to germline, since TCRdb omits it. This CDR3 region has 18 residues. CDR1 is TSWWSYY and CDR2 is QGS in the germline V gene. V shed 11 bases and J 1 base; nucleotides not matched to a gene: 19. CDR3 nucleotide sequence: TGTGCTTACGCAAGTCCCCTGGGGGATAGCCGGCGCACCGATAAACTCATCTTT. Protein product: CAYASPLGDSRRTDKLIF.

The table lists this clone with many counts. This is likely an artifact of a read error, given a far larger clone one base away. The sample carries other DNA sequences with the same CDR3. This chain joins TRDV2 and TRDJ1; TRDD2 or TRDD3 may be the D gene (6 bases each). The CDR3 sequence is 19 residues long. From germline, CDR1 is GEAIGNYY and CDR2 EKD. Here the CDR3 reads CACDTGSYTGLLYTDKLIF. DNA for the CDR3: TGTGCCTGCGACACGGGATCCTACACTGGGCTACTTTACACCGATAAACTCATCTTT.

On this clone itself: The protein recorded in TCRdb matches a much larger clone and deviates from this DNA's translation at residue 7, suggesting a read error; the protein here is obtained by translating the DNA. The chain employs TRDV1 and TRDJ1; the D is unclear. No J gene is reported in TCRdb; it was inferred here by comparing the DNA with germline. This CDR3 contains 16 residues. The germline gives CDR1 TSWWSYY, CDR2 QGS. V was pared by 2 bases and J by 0 bases, with 13 bases between. CDR3 in DNA: TGTGCTCTTGGGGAAGGCGCAAGCGGAGACACCGATAAACTCATCTTT. Protein product: CALGEGASGDTDKLIF.

This clone has just a few counts. The protein in TCRdb stems from a much larger clone and differs at residue 3 from this DNA's translation, likely a read error; here the protein is translated from the DNA. The V and J genes are TRDV2 and TRDJ3; 8 nucleotides line up with TRDD3. The CDR3 runs to 18 residues. Germline V gene sequence: CDR1 GEAIGNYY, CDR2 EKD. CDR3 DNA sequence: TGTGCCCGTGATGGTACTGGGGGCCGCTCCTGGGACACCCGACAGATGTTTTTC. Its protein is CARDGTGGRSWDTRQMFF.

This clone has more than one count but fewer than ten. The amino acid sequence in TCRdb belongs to a much larger clone and departs from this DNA's translation at residue 13, likely a sequencing read error; the sequence shown is translated from the DNA. This chain connects TRDV1 to TRDJ1, with TRDD3 matching 9 bases. TCRdb leaves out the J gene; it was filled in here by matching the DNA to germline. The germline V gene encodes CDR1 TSWWSYY and CDR2 QGS. J was trimmed by 9 bases and V by 1 base; bases with no gene match: 21. CDR3 length: 19 residues. The DNA for the CDR3 is TGTGCTCTTGGGGAACGTATCCTTTTGTACTGGGGGACACAGGGAGAACTCATCTTT. Translated, it gives CALGERILLYWGTQGELIF.

This clone came up many times. TCRdb lists the protein of a much larger clone for this DNA, which differs at residue 17, so this is likely a read error; the protein given here is translated from the DNA itself. The chain combines TRDV2 with TRDJ1; 9 positions match TRDD3. Germline CDR1 is GEAIGNYY and CDR2 is EKD. The CDR3 sequence is 18 residues long. As DNA, the CDR3 is TGTGCCTGTGACCCCATGGGGACTGGGGGACTACACACCGATAAACTCACCTTT. It translates to CACDPMGTGGLHTDKLTF.

Concerning this clone itself: The amino acid sequence in TCRdb belongs to a much larger clone and departs from this DNA's translation at residue 5, likely a sequencing read error; the sequence shown is translated from the DNA. This chain uses TRDV2 with TRDJ1; 13 positions match TRDD3. The J gene, left out of TCRdb, was set here by checking the DNA against germline. There are 18 residues in the CDR3. The V segment lost 3 bases and the J segment 2 bases; nucleotides outside the gene matches: 11. In germline, CDR1 is GEAIGNYY, CDR2 EKD. The chain's CDR3 is CACDQILGDTHQTDKLIF. CDR3 bases: TGTGCCTGTGACCAGATACTGGGGGATACGCATCAAACCGATAAACTCATCTTT.

For this clone: This DNA translates differently at residue 8 from the TCRdb protein, which is that of a much larger clone; a read error is likely, and the protein shown is the DNA's own translation. This rearrangement joins TRDV1 to TRDJ1; possibly TRDD3 for D (6 bases). TCRdb offers no J gene call, so here the DNA was matched to germline to obtain one. Trimming took off 2 bases at V and 0 bases at J, with 22 bases between the two ends. This CDR3 contains 19 residues. CDR1 is TSWWSYY, CDR2 QGS, per germline. This CDR3 reads CALGECRGPWGANTDKLIF. Written as DNA, the CDR3 is TGTGCTCTTGGGGAATGTAGGGGCCCATGGGGGGCCAACACCGATAAACTCATCTTT.